Listed below are T cell receptor beta chains from one sample, sequenced in a study of STAT5B mutations in CD4+ large granular lymphocyte leukemia. Sequenced by immunoSEQ multiplex PCR; TCRdb stores in-frame clones only, minus some. The sample records some 41,000 clones, 81% being singletons. Material for sequencing was CD4+ T cells from blood buffy coats. These receptors all come from a human donor in good health. Both conserved end residues are part of each CDR3. The order of the fields is clone size, V gene, D gene, CDR3 length, J gene, CDR3 protein, CDR3 DNA. D genes are given only for firm matches. Expanded clones get a size class; other rows say once, few or many, or leave the size out.

clone size: once; V gene: TRBV4-1; D gene: -; CDR3 length: 15; J gene: TRBJ1-2; CDR3 protein: CASSQTADNFYGYTF; CDR3 DNA: TGCGCCAGCAGCCAGACAGCCGATAATTTCTATGGCTACACCTTC
clone size: -; V gene: TRBV19; D gene: TRBD1; CDR3 length: 13; J gene: TRBJ1-2; CDR3 protein: CASSIRQGYGYTF; CDR3 DNA: TGTGCCAGTAGTATAAGACAGGGCTATGGCTACACCTTC
clone size: -; V gene: TRBV10-3; D gene: -; CDR3 length: 15; J gene: TRBJ2-2; CDR3 protein: CASKKGAFEDGELFF; CDR3 DNA: TGTGCCTCCAAAAAAGGGGCATTCGAAGACGGGGAGCTGTTTTTT
clone size: -; V gene: TRBV4-1; D gene: -; CDR3 length: 14; J gene: TRBJ2-5; CDR3 protein: CASSLGVGPETQYF; CDR3 DNA: TGCGCCAGCAGCCTAGGGGTGGGACCAGAGACCCAGTACTTC
clone size: -; V gene: TRBV15; D gene: -; CDR3 length: 13; J gene: TRBJ1-5; CDR3 protein: CATTPSSNQPQHF; CDR3 DNA: TGTGCCACCACTCCAAGCAGCAATCAGCCCCAGCATTTT
clone size: -; V gene: TRBV27; D gene: TRBD1; CDR3 length: 14; J gene: TRBJ1-1; CDR3 protein: CASRGDRENTEAFF; CDR3 DNA: TGTGCCAGCAGGGGGGACAGGGAAAACACTGAAGCTTTCTTT
clone size: -; V gene: TRBV5-4; D gene: -; CDR3 length: 13; J gene: TRBJ2-5; CDR3 protein: CASSLGILETQYF; CDR3 DNA: TGTGCCAGCAGCTTGGGAATCTTGGAGACCCAGTACTTC
clone size: -; V gene: TRBV19; D gene: TRBD1; CDR3 length: 19; J gene: TRBJ2-4; CDR3 protein: CASSIFLTGQVQAKNIQYF; CDR3 DNA: TGTGCCAGTAGTATATTTTTAACCGGACAGGTTCAAGCCAAAAACATTCAGTACTTC
clone size: -; V gene: TRBV19; D gene: -; CDR3 length: 14; J gene: TRBJ2-7; CDR3 protein: CASSTSRGGYEQYF; CDR3 DNA: TGTGCCAGTAGTACCTCCAGGGGGGGCTACGAGCAGTACTTC
clone size: -; V gene: TRBV5-8; D gene: -; CDR3 length: 16; J gene: TRBJ2-1; CDR3 protein: CASLRDPTSSYNEQFF; CDR3 DNA: TGTGCCAGTCTTCGGGACCCGACGAGCTCCTACAATGAGCAGTTCTTC
clone size: -; V gene: TRBV4-3; D gene: TRBD2; CDR3 length: 16; J gene: TRBJ2-5; CDR3 protein: CASSQDWSGSMQTQYF; CDR3 DNA: TGCGCCAGCAGCCAAGATTGGAGCGGGAGTATGCAGACCCAGTACTTC
clone size: -; V gene: TRBV4-3; D gene: -; CDR3 length: 14; J gene: TRBJ2-1; CDR3 protein: CASSQEWIYNEQFF; CDR3 DNA: TGCGCCAGCAGCCAAGAATGGATCTACAATGAGCAGTTCTTC
clone size: -; V gene: TRBV6-5; D gene: TRBD1; CDR3 length: 13; J gene: TRBJ1-2; CDR3 protein: CASRATGGDGYTF; CDR3 DNA: TGTGCCAGCAGGGCTACAGGGGGCGACGGCTACACCTTC
clone size: -; V gene: TRBV2; D gene: -; CDR3 length: 14; J gene: TRBJ2-5; CDR3 protein: CASSVGLIQETQYF; CDR3 DNA: TGTGCCAGCAGTGTAGGGCTAATCCAAGAGACCCAGTACTTC
clone size: -; V gene: TRBV2; D gene: -; CDR3 length: 13; J gene: TRBJ1-5; CDR3 protein: CASLGDSNQPQHF; CDR3 DNA: TGTGCCAGCCTAGGGGATAGCAATCAGCCCCAGCATTTT
clone size: -; V gene: TRBV6-5; D gene: -; CDR3 length: 15; J gene: TRBJ2-7; CDR3 protein: CDSSSAQKLSYEQYF; CDR3 DNA: TGTGACAGCAGTTCAGCGCAGAAGCTCTCCTACGAGCAGTACTTC
clone size: -; V gene: TRBV27; D gene: -; CDR3 length: 16; J gene: TRBJ2-7; CDR3 protein: CASFKYPGSGDYEQYF; CDR3 DNA: TGTGCCAGCTTCAAGTATCCAGGGTCGGGGGACTACGAGCAGTACTTC
clone size: -; V gene: TRBV4-2; D gene: -; CDR3 length: 12; J gene: TRBJ2-2; CDR3 protein: CASSQVAGELFF; CDR3 DNA: TGTGCCAGCAGCCAAGTTGCCGGGGAGCTGTTTTTT
clone size: -; V gene: TRBV15; D gene: TRBD1; CDR3 length: 15; J gene: TRBJ1-4; CDR3 protein: CATSTRQGPSEKLFF; CDR3 DNA: TGTGCCACCAGCACCCGACAGGGCCCGAGTGAAAAACTGTTTTTT
clone size: -; V gene: TRBV7-9; D gene: TRBD1; CDR3 length: 14; J gene: TRBJ1-6; CDR3 protein: CASSRDRANSPLHF; CDR3 DNA: TGTGCCAGCAGCCGGGACAGGGCCAATTCACCCCTCCACTTT
clone size: -; V gene: TRBV7-3; D gene: TRBD2; CDR3 length: 16; J gene: TRBJ2-5; CDR3 protein: CASSQGLAGGLETQYF; CDR3 DNA: TGTGCCAGCAGCCAGGGACTAGCGGGGGGTTTAGAGACCCAGTACTTC
clone size: -; V gene: TRBV29-1; D gene: TRBD1; CDR3 length: 13; J gene: TRBJ1-4; CDR3 protein: CSGLDRVGEKLFF; CDR3 DNA: TGCAGCGGACTCGACAGGGTCGGGGAAAAACTGTTTTTT
clone size: -; V gene: TRBV4-1; D gene: -; CDR3 length: 15; J gene: TRBJ1-1; CDR3 protein: CASSFRRGGDTEAFF; CDR3 DNA: TGCGCCAGCAGTTTTAGGCGGGGGGGGGACACTGAAGCTTTCTTT
clone size: -; V gene: TRBV4-1; D gene: -; CDR3 length: 16; J gene: TRBJ2-2; CDR3 protein: CASSQGQSPGTGELFF; CDR3 DNA: TGCGCCAGCAGCCAGGGTCAGTCCCCGGGGACCGGGGAGCTGTTTTTT
clone size: -; V gene: TRBV5-8; D gene: -; CDR3 length: 16; J gene: TRBJ1-2; CDR3 protein: CASSLRGTDNFYGYTF; CDR3 DNA: TGTGCCAGCAGCCTTCGGGGCACCGATAACTTCTATGGCTACACCTTC
clone size: -; V gene: TRBV6-1; D gene: -; CDR3 length: 15; J gene: TRBJ2-7; CDR3 protein: CASSEGFPGSYEQYF; CDR3 DNA: TGTGCCAGCAGTGAAGGCTTTCCGGGCTCCTACGAGCAGTACTTC
clone size: -; V gene: TRBV2; D gene: -; CDR3 length: 14; J gene: TRBJ2-2; CDR3 protein: CASSEAPNTGELFF; CDR3 DNA: TGTGCCAGCAGTGAAGCACCGAACACCGGGGAGCTGTTTTTT
clone size: -; V gene: TRBV5-1; D gene: -; CDR3 length: 13; J gene: TRBJ2-7; CDR3 protein: CASSPGDRDEQYF; CDR3 DNA: TGCGCCAGCAGCCCGGGGGACCGCGACGAGCAGTACTTC
clone size: once; V gene: TRBV9; D gene: -; CDR3 length: 17; J gene: TRBJ2-1; CDR3 protein: CASSVAGAGASLSEQFF; CDR3 DNA: TGTGCCAGCAGCGTAGCCGGGGCGGGGGCCTCATTGAGTGAGCAGTTCTTC
clone size: -; V gene: TRBV7-9; D gene: -; CDR3 length: 14; J gene: TRBJ2-1; CDR3 protein: CASSFRESYNEQFF; CDR3 DNA: TGTGCCAGCAGCTTTAGGGAATCGTACAATGAGCAGTTCTTC
clone size: -; V gene: TRBV19; D gene: -; CDR3 length: 13; J gene: TRBJ2-7; CDR3 protein: CASSIGAAYEQYF; CDR3 DNA: TGTGCCAGTAGTATAGGGGCAGCCTACGAGCAGTACTTC